This TCR beta chain came from a study of blood T cell repertoires in COVID-19. The V gene lost 5 bases and the J gene lost 3 bases, with 19 bases spanning the gap. Per germline, CDR1 SGHAT and CDR2 FQNNGV. The CDR3 length is 17 residues. This table comes from immunoSEQ multiplex PCR, and its TCRdb copy is limited to in-frame clones, with some not included. This repertoire shows some 150,000 clones, 65% to 90% found once; its top ten account for 2.5% to 4%. This TCR derives from a man aged 70-80 years with acute or convalescent COVID-19. V is TRBV11-2 and J is TRBJ2-2, with a weak D call TRBD2 (6 bases). The sequenced sample consisted of peripheral blood. CDR3 in amino acids: CASSPGDSSRHTGELFF. The CDR3 coding sequence is TGTGCCAGCAGCCCTGGGGACTCATCCAGGCACACCGGGGAGCTGTTTTTT.